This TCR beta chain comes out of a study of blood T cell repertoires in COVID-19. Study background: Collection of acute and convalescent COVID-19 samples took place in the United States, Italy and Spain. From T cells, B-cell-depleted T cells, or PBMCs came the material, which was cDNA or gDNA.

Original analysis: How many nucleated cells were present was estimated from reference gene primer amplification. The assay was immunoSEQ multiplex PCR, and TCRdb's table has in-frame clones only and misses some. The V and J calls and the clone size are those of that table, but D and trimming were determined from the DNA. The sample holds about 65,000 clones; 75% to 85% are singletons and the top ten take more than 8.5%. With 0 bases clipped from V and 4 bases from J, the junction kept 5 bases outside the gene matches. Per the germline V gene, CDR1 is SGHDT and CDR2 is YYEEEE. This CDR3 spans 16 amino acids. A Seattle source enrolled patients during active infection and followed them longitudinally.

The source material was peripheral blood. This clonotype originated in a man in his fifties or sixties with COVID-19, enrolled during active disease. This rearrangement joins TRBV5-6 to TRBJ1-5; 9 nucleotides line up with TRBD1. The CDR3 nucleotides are TGTGCCAGCAGCTTGGGGACAGGGGCAGGGAATCAGCCCCAGCATTTT. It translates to CASSLGTGAGNQPQHF. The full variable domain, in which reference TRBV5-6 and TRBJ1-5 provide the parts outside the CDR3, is DAGVTQSPTHLIKTRGQQVTLRCSPKSGHDTVSWYQQALGQGPQFIFQYYEEEERQRGNFPDRFSGHQFPNYSSELNVNALLLGDSALYLCASSLGTGAGNQPQHFGDGTRLSIL.